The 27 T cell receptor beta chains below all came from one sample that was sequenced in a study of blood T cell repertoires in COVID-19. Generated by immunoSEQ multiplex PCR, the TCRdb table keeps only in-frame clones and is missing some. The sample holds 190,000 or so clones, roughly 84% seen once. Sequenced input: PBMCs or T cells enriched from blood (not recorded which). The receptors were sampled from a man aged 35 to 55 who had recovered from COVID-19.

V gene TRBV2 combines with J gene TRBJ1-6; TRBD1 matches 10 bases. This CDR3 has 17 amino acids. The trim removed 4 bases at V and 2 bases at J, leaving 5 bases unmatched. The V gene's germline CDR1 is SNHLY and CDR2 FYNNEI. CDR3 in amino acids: CASSGQGASTYNSPLHF. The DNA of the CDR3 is TGTGCCAGCAGTGGACAGGGGGCGAGCACCTATAATTCACCCCTCCACTTT.

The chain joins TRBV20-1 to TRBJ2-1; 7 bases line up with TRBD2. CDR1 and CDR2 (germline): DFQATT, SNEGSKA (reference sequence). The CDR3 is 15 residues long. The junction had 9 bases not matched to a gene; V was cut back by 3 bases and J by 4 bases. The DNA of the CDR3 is TGCAGTGCTAGTCTCGAGGCGGGGGAGTACAATGAGCAGTTCTTC. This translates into CSASLEAGEYNEQFF.

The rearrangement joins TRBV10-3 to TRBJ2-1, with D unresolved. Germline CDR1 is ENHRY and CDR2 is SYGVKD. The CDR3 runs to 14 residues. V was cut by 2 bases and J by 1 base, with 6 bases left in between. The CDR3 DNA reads TGTGCCATCAGTGAGCTGCAGTCCTACAATGAGCAGTTCTTC. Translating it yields CAISELQSYNEQFF.

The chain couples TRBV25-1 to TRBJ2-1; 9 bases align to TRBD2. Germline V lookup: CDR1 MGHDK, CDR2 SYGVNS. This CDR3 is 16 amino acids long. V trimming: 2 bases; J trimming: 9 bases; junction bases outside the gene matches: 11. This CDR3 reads CASSEAGTSFFGEQFF. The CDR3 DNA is TGTGCCAGCAGTGAAGCCGGGACTAGCTTCTTCGGTGAGCAGTTCTTC.

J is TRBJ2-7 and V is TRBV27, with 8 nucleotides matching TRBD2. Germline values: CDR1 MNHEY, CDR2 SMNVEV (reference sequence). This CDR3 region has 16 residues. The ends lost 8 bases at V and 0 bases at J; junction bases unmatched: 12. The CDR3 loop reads CASRPLAGGSSYEQYF. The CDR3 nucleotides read TGTGCCAGCCGACCACTTGCGGGGGGTTCCTCCTACGAGCAGTACTTC.

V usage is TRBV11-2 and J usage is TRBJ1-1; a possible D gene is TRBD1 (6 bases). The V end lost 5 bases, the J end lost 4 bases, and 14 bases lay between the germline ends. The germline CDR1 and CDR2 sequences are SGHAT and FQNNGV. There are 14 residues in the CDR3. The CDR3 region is CASSVRGGGTEAFF. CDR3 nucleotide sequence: TGTGCCAGCAGCGTCAGGGGCGGGGGCACTGAAGCTTTCTTT.

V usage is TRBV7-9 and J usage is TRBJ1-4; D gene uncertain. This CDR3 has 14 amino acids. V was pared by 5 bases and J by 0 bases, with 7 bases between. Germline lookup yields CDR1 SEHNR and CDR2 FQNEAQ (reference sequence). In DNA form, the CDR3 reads TGTGCCAGCAGCCACAGATCAACTAATGAAAAACTGTTTTTT. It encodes CASSHRSTNEKLFF.

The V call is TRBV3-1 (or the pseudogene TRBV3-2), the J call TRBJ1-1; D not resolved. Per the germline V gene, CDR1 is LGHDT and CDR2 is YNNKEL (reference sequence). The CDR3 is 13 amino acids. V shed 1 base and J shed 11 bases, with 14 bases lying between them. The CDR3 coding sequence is TGTGCCAGCAGCCAAGGGGTTATCACGGGGGCTTTCTTT. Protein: CASSQGVITGAFF.

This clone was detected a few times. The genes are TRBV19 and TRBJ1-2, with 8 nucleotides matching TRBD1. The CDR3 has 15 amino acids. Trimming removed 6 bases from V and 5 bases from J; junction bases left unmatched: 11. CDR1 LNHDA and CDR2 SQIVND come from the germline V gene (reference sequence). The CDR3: CASSKTRDRGYGYTF. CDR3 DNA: TGTGCCAGTAGCAAAACACGAGACAGGGGATATGGCTACACCTTC.

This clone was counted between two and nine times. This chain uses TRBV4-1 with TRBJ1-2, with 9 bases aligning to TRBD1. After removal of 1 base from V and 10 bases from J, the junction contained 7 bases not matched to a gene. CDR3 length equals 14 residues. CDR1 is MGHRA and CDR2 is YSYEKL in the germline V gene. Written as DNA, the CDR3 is TGCGCCAGCAGCCAAGGGGGGACAGGGAGGGACTACACCTTC. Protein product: CASSQGGTGRDYTF.

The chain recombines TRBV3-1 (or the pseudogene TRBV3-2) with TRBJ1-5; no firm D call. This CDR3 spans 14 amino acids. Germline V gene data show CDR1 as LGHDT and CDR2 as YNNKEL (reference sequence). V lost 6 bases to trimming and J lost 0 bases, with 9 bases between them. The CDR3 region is CASSLGNSNQPQHF. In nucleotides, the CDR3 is TGTGCCAGCAGTCTAGGTAATAGCAATCAGCCCCAGCATTTT.

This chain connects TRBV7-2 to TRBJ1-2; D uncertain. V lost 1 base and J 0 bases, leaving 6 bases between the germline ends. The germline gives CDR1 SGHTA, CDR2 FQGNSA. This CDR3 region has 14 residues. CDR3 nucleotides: TGTGCCAGCAGCTTAGAACAGACTAACTATGGCTACACCTTC. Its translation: CASSLEQTNYGYTF.

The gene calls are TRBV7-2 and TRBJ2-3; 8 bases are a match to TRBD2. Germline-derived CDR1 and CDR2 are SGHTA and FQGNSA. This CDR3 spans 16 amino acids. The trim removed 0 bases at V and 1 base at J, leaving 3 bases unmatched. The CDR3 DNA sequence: TGTGCCAGCAGCTTAGCGGGGCGGGGGGGCACAGATACGCAGTATTTT. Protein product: CASSLAGRGGTDTQYF.

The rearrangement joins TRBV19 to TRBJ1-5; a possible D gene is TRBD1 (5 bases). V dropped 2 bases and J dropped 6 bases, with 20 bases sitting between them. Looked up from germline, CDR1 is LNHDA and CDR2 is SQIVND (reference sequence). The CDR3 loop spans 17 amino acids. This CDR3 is CASSISPQGGPSQPQHF. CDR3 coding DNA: TGTGCCAGTAGTATAAGCCCGCAGGGCGGACCGTCTCAGCCCCAGCATTTT.

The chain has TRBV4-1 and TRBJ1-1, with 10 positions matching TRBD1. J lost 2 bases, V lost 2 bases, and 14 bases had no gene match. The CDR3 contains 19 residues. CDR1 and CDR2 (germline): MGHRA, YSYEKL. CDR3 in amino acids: CASSQYFGFRQGANTEAFF. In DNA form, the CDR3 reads TGCGCCAGCAGCCAATATTTTGGCTTCCGACAGGGGGCCAACACTGAAGCTTTCTTT.

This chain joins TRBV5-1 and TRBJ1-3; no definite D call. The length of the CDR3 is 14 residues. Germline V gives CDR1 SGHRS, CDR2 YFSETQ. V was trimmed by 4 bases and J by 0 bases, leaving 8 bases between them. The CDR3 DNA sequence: TGCGCCAGCAGCCCAAGCCTCTCTGGAAACACCATATATTTT. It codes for CASSPSLSGNTIYF.

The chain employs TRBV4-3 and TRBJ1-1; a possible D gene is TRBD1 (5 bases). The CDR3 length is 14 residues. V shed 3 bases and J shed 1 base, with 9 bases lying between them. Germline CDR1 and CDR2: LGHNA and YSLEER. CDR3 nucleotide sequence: TGCGCCAGCAGCCACCAAGGGGAGAACACTGAAGCTTTCTTT. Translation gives CASSHQGENTEAFF.

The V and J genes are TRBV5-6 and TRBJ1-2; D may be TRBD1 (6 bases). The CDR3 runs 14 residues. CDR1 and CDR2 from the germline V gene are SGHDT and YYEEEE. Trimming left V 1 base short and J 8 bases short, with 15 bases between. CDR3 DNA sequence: TGTGCCAGCAGCTTGCTACAGGGTTTCGGCGGCTACACCTTC. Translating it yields CASSLLQGFGGYTF.

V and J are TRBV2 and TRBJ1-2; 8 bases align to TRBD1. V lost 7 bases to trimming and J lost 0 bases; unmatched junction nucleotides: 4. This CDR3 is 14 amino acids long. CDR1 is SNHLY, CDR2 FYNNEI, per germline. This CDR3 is CASKRTGTNYGYTF. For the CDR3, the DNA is TGTGCCAGCAAACGGACAGGGACTAACTATGGCTACACCTTC.

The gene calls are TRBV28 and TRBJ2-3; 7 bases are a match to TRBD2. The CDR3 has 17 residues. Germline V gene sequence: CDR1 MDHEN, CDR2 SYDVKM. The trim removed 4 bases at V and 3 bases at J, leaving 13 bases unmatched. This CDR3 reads CASSSLAAGPPTDTQYF. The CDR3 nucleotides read TGTGCCAGCAGTTCCTTGGCAGCGGGGCCCCCGACAGATACGCAGTATTTT.

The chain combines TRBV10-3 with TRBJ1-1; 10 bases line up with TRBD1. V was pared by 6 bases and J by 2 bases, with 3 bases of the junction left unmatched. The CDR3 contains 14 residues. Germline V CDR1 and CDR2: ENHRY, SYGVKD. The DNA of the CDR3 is TGTGCCATCAGGGACAGGGGGGCTAACACTGAAGCTTTCTTT. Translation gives CAIRDRGANTEAFF.

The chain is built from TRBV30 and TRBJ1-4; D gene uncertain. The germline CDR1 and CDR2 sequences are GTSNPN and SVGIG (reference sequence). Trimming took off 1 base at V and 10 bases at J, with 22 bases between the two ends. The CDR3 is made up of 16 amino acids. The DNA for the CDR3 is TGTGCCTGGAGTGACTACCGGGGAAGACAAGGAGGAAAACTGTTTTTT. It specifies CAWSDYRGRQGGKLFF.

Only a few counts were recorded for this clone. The CDR3 DNA follows: TGCGCCAGCAGCTTGGGCAGGGTAAACGAGCAGTACTTC. Protein sequence: CASSLGRVNEQYF. The rearrangement links TRBV5-1 to TRBJ2-7; TRBD1 might be the D (5 bases). The CDR3 loop spans 13 amino acids. Trimming took 0 bases from V and 5 from J, leaving 9 bases between them. Germline-derived CDR1 and CDR2 are SGHRS and YFSETQ.

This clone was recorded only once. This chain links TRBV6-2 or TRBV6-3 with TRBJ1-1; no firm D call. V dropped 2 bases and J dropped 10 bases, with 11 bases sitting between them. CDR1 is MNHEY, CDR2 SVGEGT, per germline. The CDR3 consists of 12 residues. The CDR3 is CASSYRPGVAFF. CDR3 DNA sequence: TGTGCCAGCAGTTACCGGCCCGGGGTAGCTTTCTTT.

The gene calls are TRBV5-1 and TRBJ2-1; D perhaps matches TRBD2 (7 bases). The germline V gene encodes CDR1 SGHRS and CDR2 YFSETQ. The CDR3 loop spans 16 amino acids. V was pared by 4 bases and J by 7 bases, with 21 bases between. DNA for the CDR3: TGCGCCAGCAGCAGCTCGGGGGGCCCGCGGTGGAATGAGCAGTTCTTC. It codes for CASSSSGGPRWNEQFF. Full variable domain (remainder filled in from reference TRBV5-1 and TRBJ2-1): KAGVTQTPRYLIKTRGQQVTLSCSPISGHRSVSWYQQTPGQGLQFLFEYFSETQRNKGNFPGRFSGRQFSNSRSEMNVSTLELGDSALYLCASSSSGGPRWNEQFFGPGTRLTVL.

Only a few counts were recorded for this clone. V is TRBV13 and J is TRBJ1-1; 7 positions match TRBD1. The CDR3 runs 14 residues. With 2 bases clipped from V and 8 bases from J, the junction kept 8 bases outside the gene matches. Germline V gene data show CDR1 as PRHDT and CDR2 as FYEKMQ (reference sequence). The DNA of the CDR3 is TGTGCCAGCAGCTTAAAGCCCAGGGGGGAGGAAGCTTTCTTT. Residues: CASSLKPRGEEAFF. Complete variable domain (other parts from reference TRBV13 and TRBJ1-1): AAGVIQSPRHLIKEKRETATLKCYPIPRHDTVYWYQQGPGQDPQFLISFYEKMQSDKGSIPDRFSAQQFSDYHSELNMSSLELGDSALYFCASSLKPRGEEAFFGQGTRLTVV.

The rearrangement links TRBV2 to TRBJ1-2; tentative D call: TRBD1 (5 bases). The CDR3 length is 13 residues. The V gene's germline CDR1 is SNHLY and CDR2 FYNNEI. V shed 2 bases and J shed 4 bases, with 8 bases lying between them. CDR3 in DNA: TGTGCCAGCAGTGAACAGGGAGGCTATGGCTACACCTTC. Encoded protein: CASSEQGGYGYTF.